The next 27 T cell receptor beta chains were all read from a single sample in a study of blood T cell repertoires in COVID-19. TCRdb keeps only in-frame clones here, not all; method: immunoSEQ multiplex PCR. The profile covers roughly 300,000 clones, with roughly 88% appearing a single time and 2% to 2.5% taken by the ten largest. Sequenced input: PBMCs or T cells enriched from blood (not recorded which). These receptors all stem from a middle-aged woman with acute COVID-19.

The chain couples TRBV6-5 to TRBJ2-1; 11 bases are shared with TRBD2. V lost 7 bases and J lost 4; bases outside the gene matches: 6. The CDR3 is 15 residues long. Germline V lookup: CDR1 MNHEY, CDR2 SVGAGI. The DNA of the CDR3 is TGTGCCAGCAACAGAGGGACTAGCGGTTACAATGAGCAGTTCTTC. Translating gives CASNRGTSGYNEQFF.

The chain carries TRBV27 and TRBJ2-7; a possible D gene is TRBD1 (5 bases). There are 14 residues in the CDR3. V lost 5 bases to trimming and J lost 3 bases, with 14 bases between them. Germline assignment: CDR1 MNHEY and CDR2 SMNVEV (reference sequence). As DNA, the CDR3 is TGTGCCAGCAGTCCGACAGCGACCGACTACGAGCAGTACTTC. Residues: CASSPTATDYEQYF.

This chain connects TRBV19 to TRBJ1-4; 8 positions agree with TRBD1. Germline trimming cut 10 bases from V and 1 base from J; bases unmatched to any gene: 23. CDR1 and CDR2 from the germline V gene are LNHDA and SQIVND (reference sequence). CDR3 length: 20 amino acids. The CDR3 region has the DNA TGTGCCACCTTCTCCGGGGGTGGACAGGGCCCCCAACTAACTAATGAAAAACTGTTTTTT. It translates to CATFSGGGQGPQLTNEKLFF.

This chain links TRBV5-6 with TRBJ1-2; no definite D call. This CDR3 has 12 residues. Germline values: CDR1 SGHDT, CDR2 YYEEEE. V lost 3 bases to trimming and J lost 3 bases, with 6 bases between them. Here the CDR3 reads CASSWSDYGYTF. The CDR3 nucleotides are TGTGCCAGCAGCTGGTCAGACTATGGCTACACCTTC.

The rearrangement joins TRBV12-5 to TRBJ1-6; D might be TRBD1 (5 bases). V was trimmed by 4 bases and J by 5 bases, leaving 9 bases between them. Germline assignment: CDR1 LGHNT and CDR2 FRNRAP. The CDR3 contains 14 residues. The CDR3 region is CASGSGRDNSPLHF. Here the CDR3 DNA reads TGTGCTAGTGGTTCGGGCAGGGATAATTCACCCCTCCACTTT.

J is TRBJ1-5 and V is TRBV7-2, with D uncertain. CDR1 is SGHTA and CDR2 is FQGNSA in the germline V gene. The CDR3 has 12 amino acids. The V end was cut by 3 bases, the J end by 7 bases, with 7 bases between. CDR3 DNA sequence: TGTGCCAGCAGCTTCGGTTTGCAGCCCCAGCATTTT. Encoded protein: CASSFGLQPQHF.

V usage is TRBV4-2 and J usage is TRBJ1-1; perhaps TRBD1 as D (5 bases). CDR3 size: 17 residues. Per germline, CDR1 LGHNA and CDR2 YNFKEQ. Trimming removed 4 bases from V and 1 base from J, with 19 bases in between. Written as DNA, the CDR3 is TGTGCCAGCAGCCCCCAAGGGGAGGGAAAAGGGAACACTGAAGCTTTCTTT. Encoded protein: CASSPQGEGKGNTEAFF.

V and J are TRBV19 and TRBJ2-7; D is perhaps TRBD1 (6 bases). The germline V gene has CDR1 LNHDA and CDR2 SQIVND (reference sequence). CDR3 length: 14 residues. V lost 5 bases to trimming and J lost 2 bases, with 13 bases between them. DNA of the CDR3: TGTGCCAGTAGTGAGGGGACATTCGCCTACGAGCAGTACTTC. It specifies CASSEGTFAYEQYF.

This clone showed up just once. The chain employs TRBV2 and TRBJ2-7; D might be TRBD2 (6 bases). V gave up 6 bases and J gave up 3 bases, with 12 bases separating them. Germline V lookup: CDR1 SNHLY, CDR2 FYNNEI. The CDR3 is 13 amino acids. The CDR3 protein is CASRGGSGYEQYF. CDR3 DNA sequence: TGTGCCAGCAGGGGGGGTAGCGGCTACGAGCAGTACTTC.

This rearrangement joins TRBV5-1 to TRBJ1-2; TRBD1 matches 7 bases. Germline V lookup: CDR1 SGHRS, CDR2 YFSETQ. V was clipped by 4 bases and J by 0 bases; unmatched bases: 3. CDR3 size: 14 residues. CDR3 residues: CASSVTGSNYGYTF. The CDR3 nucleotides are TGCGCCAGCAGCGTGACAGGGTCTAACTATGGCTACACCTTC.

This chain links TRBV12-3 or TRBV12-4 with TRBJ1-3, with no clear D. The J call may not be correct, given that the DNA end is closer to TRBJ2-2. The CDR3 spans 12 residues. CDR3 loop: CASTIRPGELFF. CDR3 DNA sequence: TGTGCCAGCACCATTCGACCTGGGGAGCTGTTTTTT.

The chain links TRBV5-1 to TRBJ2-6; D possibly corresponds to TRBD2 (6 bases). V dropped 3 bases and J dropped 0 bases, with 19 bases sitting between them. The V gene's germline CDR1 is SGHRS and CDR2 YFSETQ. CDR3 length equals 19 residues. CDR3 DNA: TGCGCCAGCAGCTCAGGCCGGCGGGGCCTTTACTCTGGGGCCAACGTCCTGACTTTC. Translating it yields CASSSGRRGLYSGANVLTF.

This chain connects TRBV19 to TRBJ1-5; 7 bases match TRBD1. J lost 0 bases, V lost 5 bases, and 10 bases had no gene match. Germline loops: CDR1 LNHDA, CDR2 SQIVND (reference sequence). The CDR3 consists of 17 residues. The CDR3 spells CASSPGTATPSNQPQHF. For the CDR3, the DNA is TGTGCCAGTAGTCCCGGGACAGCTACTCCTAGCAATCAGCCCCAGCATTTT.

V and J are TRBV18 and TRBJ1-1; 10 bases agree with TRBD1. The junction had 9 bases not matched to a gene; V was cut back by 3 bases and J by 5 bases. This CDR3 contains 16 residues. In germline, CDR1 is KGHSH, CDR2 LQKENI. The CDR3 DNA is TGTGCCAGCTCACCGCTCCGACAGGGGGCGAGGACTGAAGCTTTCTTT. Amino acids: CASSPLRQGARTEAFF.

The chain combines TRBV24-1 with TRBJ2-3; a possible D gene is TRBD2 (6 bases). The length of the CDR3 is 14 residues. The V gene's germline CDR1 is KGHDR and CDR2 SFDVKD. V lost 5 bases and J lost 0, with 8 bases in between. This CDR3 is CATSGRGSTDTQYF. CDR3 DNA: TGTGCCACCAGTGGGAGGGGTAGCACAGATACGCAGTATTTT.

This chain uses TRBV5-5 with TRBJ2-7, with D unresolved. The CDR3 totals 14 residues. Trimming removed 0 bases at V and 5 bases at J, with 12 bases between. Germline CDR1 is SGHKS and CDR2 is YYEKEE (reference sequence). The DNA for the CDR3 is TGTGCCAGCAGCTTGGTTAGTGCGGTAGACGAGCAGTACTTC. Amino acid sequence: CASSLVSAVDEQYF.

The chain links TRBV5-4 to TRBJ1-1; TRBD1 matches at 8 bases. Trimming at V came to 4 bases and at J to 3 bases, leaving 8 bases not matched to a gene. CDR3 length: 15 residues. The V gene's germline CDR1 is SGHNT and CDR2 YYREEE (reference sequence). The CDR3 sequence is CASSPETGAYTEAFF. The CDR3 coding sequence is TGTGCCAGCAGCCCGGAGACAGGGGCGTACACTGAAGCTTTCTTT.

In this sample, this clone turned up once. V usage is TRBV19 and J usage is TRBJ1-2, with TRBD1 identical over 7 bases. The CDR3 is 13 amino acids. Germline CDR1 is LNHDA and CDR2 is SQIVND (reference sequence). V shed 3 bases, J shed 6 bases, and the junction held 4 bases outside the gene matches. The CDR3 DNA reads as TGTGCCAGTAGTATCAGGGGGTCGGATGGCTACACCTTC. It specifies CASSIRGSDGYTF.

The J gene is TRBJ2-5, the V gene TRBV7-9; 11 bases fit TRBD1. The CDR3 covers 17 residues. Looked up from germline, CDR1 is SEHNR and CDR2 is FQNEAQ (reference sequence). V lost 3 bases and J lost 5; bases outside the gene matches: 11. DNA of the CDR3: TGTGCCAGCAGCTTTGGACAGGGGGCTGCACCTAGGGAGACCCAGTACTTC. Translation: CASSFGQGAAPRETQYF.

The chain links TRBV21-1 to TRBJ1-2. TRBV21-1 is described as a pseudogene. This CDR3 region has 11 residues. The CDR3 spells CAPRSYYGYTF. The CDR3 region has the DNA TGTGCTCCAAGGAGCTACTATGGCTACACCTTC.

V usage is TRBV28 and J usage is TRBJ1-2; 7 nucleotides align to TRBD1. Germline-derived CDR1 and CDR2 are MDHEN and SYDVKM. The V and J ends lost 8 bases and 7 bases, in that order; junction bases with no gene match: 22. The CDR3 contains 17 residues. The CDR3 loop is CASRGMSPELQGPGYTF. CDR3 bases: TGTGCCAGCCGGGGAATGTCCCCCGAACTACAGGGGCCTGGCTACACCTTC.

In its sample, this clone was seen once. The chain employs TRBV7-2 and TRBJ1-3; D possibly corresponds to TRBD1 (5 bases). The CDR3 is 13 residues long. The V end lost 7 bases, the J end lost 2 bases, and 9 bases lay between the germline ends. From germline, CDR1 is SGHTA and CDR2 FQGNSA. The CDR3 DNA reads TGTGCCAGCAAAGGGGTAGCTGGAAACACCATATATTTT. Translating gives CASKGVAGNTIYF. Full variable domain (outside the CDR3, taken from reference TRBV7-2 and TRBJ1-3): GAGVSQSPSNKVTEKGKDVELRCDPISGHTALYWYRQSLGQGLEFLIYFQGNSAPDKSGLPSDRFSAERTGGSVSTLTIQRTQQEDSAVYLCASKGVAGNTIYFGEGSWLTVV.

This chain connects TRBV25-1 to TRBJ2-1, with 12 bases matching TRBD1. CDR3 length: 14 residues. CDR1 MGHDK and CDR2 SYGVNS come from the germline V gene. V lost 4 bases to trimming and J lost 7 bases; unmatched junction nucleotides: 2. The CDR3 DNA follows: TGTGCCAGCAGTGGGGACAGGGGGCGAAATGAGCAGTTCTTC. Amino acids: CASSGDRGRNEQFF.

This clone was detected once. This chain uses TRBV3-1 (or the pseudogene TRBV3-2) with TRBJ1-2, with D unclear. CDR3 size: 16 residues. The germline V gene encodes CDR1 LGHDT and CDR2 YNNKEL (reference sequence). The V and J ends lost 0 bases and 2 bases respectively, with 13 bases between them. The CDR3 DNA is TGTGCCAGCAGCCAAGATAAGGATTGGCGGAACTATGGCTACACCTTC. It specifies CASSQDKDWRNYGYTF.

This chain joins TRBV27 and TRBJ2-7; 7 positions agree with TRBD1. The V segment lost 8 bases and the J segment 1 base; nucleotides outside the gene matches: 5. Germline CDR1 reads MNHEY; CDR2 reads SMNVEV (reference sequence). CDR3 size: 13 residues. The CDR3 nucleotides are TGTGCCAGCGGGACGGACAGGTCCTACGAGCAGTACTTC. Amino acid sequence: CASGTDRSYEQYF.

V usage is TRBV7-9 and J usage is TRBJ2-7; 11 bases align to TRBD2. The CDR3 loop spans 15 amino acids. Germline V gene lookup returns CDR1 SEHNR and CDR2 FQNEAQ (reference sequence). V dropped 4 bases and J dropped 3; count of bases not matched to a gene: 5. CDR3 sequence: CASSSGTSGYYEQYF. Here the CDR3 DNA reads TGTGCCAGCAGCTCGGGGACTAGCGGCTACTACGAGCAGTACTTC.

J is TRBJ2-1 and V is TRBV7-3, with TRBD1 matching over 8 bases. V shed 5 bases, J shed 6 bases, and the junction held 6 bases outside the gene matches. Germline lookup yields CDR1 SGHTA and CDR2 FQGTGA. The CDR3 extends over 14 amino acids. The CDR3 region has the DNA TGTGCCAGCAGCCTTTCGGGACAGGCCAATGAGCAGTTCTTC. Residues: CASSLSGQANEQFF.